Each of the 4 T cell receptor beta chains below was sequenced from the same sample in a study of blood T cell repertoires in COVID-19. The method was immunoSEQ multiplex PCR; TCRdb's version includes in-frame clones alone and lacks a portion of them. The data hold approximately 290,000 clones, with approximately 83% observed a single time. The sequencing input was PBMCs or T cells enriched from blood (not recorded which). The origin of the receptors is a woman aged 30 to 39 who had recovered from COVID-19.

The chain carries TRBV2 and TRBJ1-1; tentative D call: TRBD1 (6 bases). Germline lookup yields CDR1 SNHLY and CDR2 FYNNEI. The CDR3 consists of 15 residues. Trimming took off 8 bases at V and 0 bases at J, with 16 bases between the two ends. CDR3 coding DNA: TGTGCCAGCGGGCGGACAGTTCCTATGAACACTGAAGCTTTCTTT. Translation gives CASGRTVPMNTEAFF.

This rearrangement joins TRBV5-1 to TRBJ1-2; D not resolved. Germline V gene sequence: CDR1 SGHRS, CDR2 YFSETQ. V lost 2 bases and J lost 8, with 13 bases in between. The CDR3 is 13 residues long. The CDR3 coding sequence is TGCGCCAGCAGCTTAACGTTTCTAGCGGGCTACACCTTC. Residues: CASSLTFLAGYTF. The full variable domain, rest sourced from reference TRBV5-1 and TRBJ1-2, is KAGVTQTPRYLIKTRGQQVTLSCSPISGHRSVSWYQQTPGQGLQFLFEYFSETQRNKGNFPGRFSGRQFSNSRSEMNVSTLELGDSALYLCASSLTFLAGYTFGSGTRLTVV.

This clone came up a few times. The chain joins TRBV28 to TRBJ1-1; D ambiguous. Between the trimmed V and J ends, which lost 3 bases and 9 bases, there was a span of 14 bases. Germline-derived CDR1 and CDR2 are MDHEN and SYDVKM. The CDR3 extends over 13 amino acids. The CDR3 DNA is TGTGCCAGCAGTTTTGGTGCGAGGATTAAAGCTTTCTTT. Amino acid sequence: CASSFGARIKAFF.

The V call is TRBV2, the J call TRBJ1-1; TRBD1 is a possible D gene (5 bases). The V and J ends lost 8 bases and 11 bases respectively, with 18 bases between them. This CDR3 has 12 amino acids. From germline, CDR1 is SNHLY and CDR2 FYNNEI. The CDR3 loop reads CASRIMVGGAFF. The DNA for the CDR3 is TGTGCCAGCCGGATTATGGTGGGGGGGGCTTTCTTT.